The T cell receptor beta chain under discussion was sequenced for a study of blood T cell repertoires in COVID-19. Produced via immunoSEQ multiplex PCR; TCRdb's table is partial and in-frame only. The sample consists of around 130,000 clones, around nine tenths of them appearing once. This CDR3 contains 12 residues. V was clipped by 8 bases and J by 5 bases, with 10 bases between them. Looked up from germline, CDR1 is LNHDA and CDR2 is SQIVND (reference sequence). Sequencing input: peripheral blood. This receptor was taken from a woman between 45 and 65 years old with acute or convalescent COVID-19. The genes are TRBV19 and TRBJ1-5; D is ambiguous. The CDR3 spells CASSEKDQPQHF. CDR3 in DNA: TGTGCCAGTTCGGAGAAGGATCAGCCCCAGCATTTT.